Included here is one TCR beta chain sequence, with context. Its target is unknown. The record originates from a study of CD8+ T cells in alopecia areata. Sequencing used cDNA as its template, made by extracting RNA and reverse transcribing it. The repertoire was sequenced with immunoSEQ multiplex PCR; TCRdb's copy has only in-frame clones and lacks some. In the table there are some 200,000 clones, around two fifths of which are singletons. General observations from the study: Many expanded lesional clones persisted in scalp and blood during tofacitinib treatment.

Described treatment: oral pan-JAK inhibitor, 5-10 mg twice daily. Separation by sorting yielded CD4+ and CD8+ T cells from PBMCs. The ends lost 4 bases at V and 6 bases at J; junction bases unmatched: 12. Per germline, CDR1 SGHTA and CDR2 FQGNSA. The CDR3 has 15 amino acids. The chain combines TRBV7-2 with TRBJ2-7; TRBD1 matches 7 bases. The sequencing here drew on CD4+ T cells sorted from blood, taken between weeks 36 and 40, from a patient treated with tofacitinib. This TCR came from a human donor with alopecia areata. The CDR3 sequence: CASSSSRVGQREQYF. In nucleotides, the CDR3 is TGTGCCAGCAGCTCCAGCAGGGTGGGACAGCGCGAGCAGTACTTC.